Listed here are 22 T cell receptor beta chains from one sample, sequenced in a study of blood T cell repertoires in COVID-19. TCRdb's copy holds only in-frame clones and misses some; the assay was immunoSEQ multiplex PCR. The top ten hold about 6.8% of the sample, which has some 370,000 clones, around 87% seen once. What was sequenced was peripheral blood. These receptors were taken from a young man with active or convalescent COVID-19.

The CDR3 DNA follows: TGTGCCAGCAGTTCAGGGCGAAGGACGGCCACCTATAATTCACCCCTCCACTTT. Its protein is CASSSGRRTATYNSPLHF. V and J are TRBV7-2 and TRBJ1-6, with D tentatively TRBD1 (5 bases). CDR1 is SGHTA and CDR2 is FQGNSA in the germline V gene. V lost 6 bases, J lost 2 bases, and 20 bases lay in between. This CDR3 has 18 residues.

This rearrangement joins TRBV6-2 or TRBV6-3 to TRBJ1-1; D ambiguous. V lost 2 bases to trimming and J lost 1 base, with 8 bases between them. Germline CDR1 MNHEY, CDR2 SVGEGT. CDR3 length: 14 amino acids. CDR3 coding DNA: TGTGCCAGCAGTTACAGCCGAGCGAACACTGAAGCTTTCTTT. Its translation is CASSYSRANTEAFF.

The chain links TRBV27 to TRBJ2-5; 7 nucleotides line up with TRBD2. With V trimmed by 6 bases and J by 5 bases, 6 bases remained unmatched. The CDR3 runs to 13 residues. The germline gives CDR1 MNHEY, CDR2 SMNVEV (reference sequence). The CDR3 is CASSRLAGETQYF. The CDR3 coding sequence is TGTGCCAGCAGCCGACTAGCTGGGGAGACCCAGTACTTC.

Comments on this clone: The germline gene is not matched at one end of the junction; a read error may be the cause. The chain carries TRBV12-5 and TRBJ2-7; 7 bases map to TRBD1. The CDR3 loop spans 14 amino acids. The germline gives CDR1 LGHNT, CDR2 FRNRAP. CDR3 DNA sequence: TGTGCTAGTGGTTTCGGGACAGCGTCCTCCGAGCAGTACTTC. Its translation: CASGFGTASSEQYF.

CDR3 coding DNA: TGTGCCAGTACCCCAGCAGGTTGGGCCTATAGCAATCAGCCCCAGCATTTT. As protein: CASTPAGWAYSNQPQHF. This chain connects TRBV19 to TRBJ1-5; D not certain. The V gene lost 7 bases and the J gene lost 0 bases, with 19 bases spanning the gap. Germline V CDR1 and CDR2: LNHDA, SQIVND (reference sequence). There are 17 residues in the CDR3.

This clone has a handful of counts. The chain uses TRBV27 and TRBJ1-2, with 7 bases lining up with TRBD1. The CDR3 contains 15 residues. V shed 5 bases and J 0 bases; nucleotides not matched to a gene: 6. The germline V gene has CDR1 MNHEY and CDR2 SMNVEV (reference sequence). CDR3 amino acids: CASSTRQGANYGYTF. CDR3 sequence (DNA): TGTGCCAGCAGTACCAGACAGGGCGCTAACTATGGCTACACCTTC.

The chain employs TRBV7-2 and TRBJ2-5, with 9 bases matching TRBD2. This CDR3 is built from 17 residues. CDR1 is SGHTA, CDR2 FQGNSA, per germline. Unmatched junction bases numbered 9, after V lost 2 bases and J lost 2 bases. CDR3 protein: CASSLRGRLAGQETQYF. DNA of the CDR3: TGTGCCAGCAGCTTAAGGGGACGGCTAGCGGGACAAGAGACCCAGTACTTC. Filled out from reference TRBV7-2 and TRBJ2-5, the complete variable domain reads GAGVSQSPSNKVTEKGKDVELRCDPISGHTALYWYRQSLGQGLEFLIYFQGNSAPDKSGLPSDRFSAERTGGSVSTLTIQRTQQEDSAVYLCASSLRGRLAGQETQYFGPGTRLLVL.

This chain uses TRBV6-5 with TRBJ2-3; perhaps TRBD2 as D (6 bases). The CDR3 sequence is 14 residues long. CDR1 and CDR2 (germline): MNHEY, SVGAGI. Trimming shortened V by 7 bases and J by 2 bases, and 13 bases separated the two germline ends. For the CDR3, the DNA is TGTGCCAGCAAACTAGCCGGATCCACAGATACGCAGTATTTT. It codes for CASKLAGSTDTQYF.

This chain connects TRBV7-2 to TRBJ2-5; 8 nucleotides line up with TRBD1. V dropped 5 bases and J dropped 4; count of bases not matched to a gene: 3. CDR1 SGHTA and CDR2 FQGNSA come from the germline V gene. CDR3 length equals 13 residues. The CDR3 here is CASSQDRGETQYF. In DNA, the CDR3 is TGTGCCAGCAGCCAAGACAGGGGAGAGACCCAGTACTTC. Combining the CDR3 with reference TRBV7-2 and TRBJ2-5 gives the whole variable domain GAGVSQSPSNKVTEKGKDVELRCDPISGHTALYWYRQSLGQGLEFLIYFQGNSAPDKSGLPSDRFSAERTGGSVSTLTIQRTQQEDSAVYLCASSQDRGETQYFGPGTRLLVL.

The CDR3 region has the DNA TGTGCCAGCAGTCCCCCGGGGGGTGGTTGGAATGAGCAGTTCTTC. It specifies CASSPPGGGWNEQFF. This sequence joins TRBV28 and TRBJ2-1, with 7 bases fitting TRBD2. Losses at the gene ends were 5 bases for V and 7 bases for J; bases not matched to a gene: 11. This CDR3 spans 15 amino acids. Germline values: CDR1 MDHEN, CDR2 SYDVKM.

The genes are TRBV9 and TRBJ2-5, with D tentatively TRBD1 (6 bases). Germline lookup yields CDR1 SGDLS and CDR2 YYNGEE. V was cut by 4 bases and J by 2 bases, with 15 bases left in between. The CDR3 loop spans 15 amino acids. DNA for the CDR3: TGTGCCAGCAGCCCCGAGGGGGTTCATCAAGAGACCCAGTACTTC. Protein product: CASSPEGVHQETQYF.

Regarding this clone: Other DNA sequences within the sample encode an identical CDR3. V and J are TRBV6-4 and TRBJ1-2, with D possibly being TRBD1 (5 bases). CDR3 length: 13 amino acids. Per the germline V gene, CDR1 is MRHNA and CDR2 is SNTAGT. V was shortened by 6 bases and J by 2 bases, with 10 bases between the two germline ends. The CDR3 coding sequence is TGTGCCAGCAGCGTAGACAGAAACTATGGCTACACCTTC. Translation: CASSVDRNYGYTF.

This clone was picked up one time. The rearrangement joins TRBV7-8 to TRBJ2-1; D is unresolved. This CDR3 is built from 14 residues. V was shortened by 0 bases and J by 9 bases, with 12 bases between the two germline ends. Germline CDR1 is SGHVS and CDR2 is FQNEAQ. The CDR3 nucleotides read TGTGCCAGCAGCTTAGCCCTCTATATTCCTGAGCAGTTCTTC. Its protein is CASSLALYIPEQFF.

The chain employs TRBV29-1 and TRBJ1-1; TRBD1 matches 7 bases. V was pared by 6 bases and J by 4 bases, with 8 bases of the junction left unmatched. The length of the CDR3 is 13 residues. CDR1 SQVTM and CDR2 ANQGSEA come from the germline V gene. The CDR3, as DNA: TGCAGCGTCGCTATTACAGGGGCCACTGAAGCTTTCTTT. It is translated as CSVAITGATEAFF.

The rearrangement uses TRBV28 and TRBJ1-2; 7 nucleotides match TRBD1. CDR1 and CDR2 from the germline V gene are MDHEN and SYDVKM. This CDR3 is built from 13 residues. The ends lost 3 bases at V and 7 bases at J; junction bases unmatched: 5. The CDR3: CASSLGTAFGYTF. Here the CDR3 DNA reads TGTGCCAGCAGTTTGGGGACAGCCTTTGGCTACACCTTC.

The chain couples TRBV19 to TRBJ1-1; 7 bases fit TRBD1. The V and J ends lost 9 bases and 0 bases, in that order; junction bases with no gene match: 4. CDR3 length equals 13 residues. Germline assignment: CDR1 LNHDA and CDR2 SQIVND (reference sequence). This CDR3 reads CASRDSLNTEAFF. The CDR3 bases are TGTGCCAGCCGGGACAGTCTGAACACTGAAGCTTTCTTT.

The chain couples TRBV6-5 to TRBJ2-2; D is unclear. Deletions cut 7 bases from V and 4 bases from J, with 16 bases between. Germline loops: CDR1 MNHEY, CDR2 SVGAGI. The CDR3 is made up of 15 amino acids. The CDR3 sequence: CASKEVAIRTGELFF. The CDR3 nucleotides are TGTGCCAGCAAAGAGGTAGCAATTCGCACCGGGGAGCTGTTTTTT.

This sequence joins TRBV19 and TRBJ2-3; 9 nucleotides match TRBD1. CDR1 and CDR2 from the germline V gene are LNHDA and SQIVND (reference sequence). This CDR3 contains 15 residues. V dropped 6 bases and J dropped 5; count of bases not matched to a gene: 9. CDR3: CASSPTGGVGDTQYF. The CDR3 DNA sequence: TGTGCCAGTAGCCCCACAGGGGGCGTTGGAGATACGCAGTATTTT.

The chain recombines TRBV7-9 with TRBJ2-1; the D gene is possibly TRBD1 (5 bases). CDR1 is SEHNR and CDR2 is FQNEAQ in the germline V gene (reference sequence). Trimming left V 5 bases short and J 6 bases short, with 11 bases between. CDR3 length: 13 amino acids. The CDR3 region is CASSLRQGNEQFF. The CDR3 nucleotides are TGTGCCAGCAGCCTCCGGCAGGGCAATGAGCAGTTCTTC.

V usage is TRBV14 and J usage is TRBJ2-7; no clear D. With 1 base removed from V and 6 bases from J, the gap between germline ends came to 7 bases. Germline CDR1 and CDR2: SGHDN and FVKESK. The length of the CDR3 is 12 residues. As DNA, the CDR3 is TGTGCCAGCAGCCAAGGTGGGCTCGAGCAGTACTTC. It translates to CASSQGGLEQYF.

The rearrangement links TRBV21-1 to TRBJ1-5. TRBV21-1 is a listed pseudogene. This CDR3 comprises 16 residues. This CDR3 is CASSKGAKTGNQPQHF. The CDR3 bases are TGTGCCAGCAGCAAAGGTGCCAAAACGGGCAATCAGCCCCAGCATTTT.

The V and J genes are TRBV3-1 (or the pseudogene TRBV3-2) and TRBJ1-3, with unresolved D. Trimming took 3 bases from V and 0 from J, leaving 9 bases between them. This CDR3 comprises 15 residues. Per germline, CDR1 LGHDT and CDR2 YNNKEL (reference sequence). The CDR3 sequence: CASSHRGISGNTIYF. Written as DNA, the CDR3 is TGTGCCAGCAGCCATCGAGGGATCTCTGGAAACACCATATATTTT.